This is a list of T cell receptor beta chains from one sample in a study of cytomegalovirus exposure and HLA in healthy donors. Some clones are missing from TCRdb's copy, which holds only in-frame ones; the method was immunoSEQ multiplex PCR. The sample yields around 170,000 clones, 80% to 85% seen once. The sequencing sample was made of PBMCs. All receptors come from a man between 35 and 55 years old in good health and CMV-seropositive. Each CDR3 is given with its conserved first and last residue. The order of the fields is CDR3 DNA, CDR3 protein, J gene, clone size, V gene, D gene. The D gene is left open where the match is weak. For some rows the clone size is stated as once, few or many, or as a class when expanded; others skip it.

CDR3 DNA: TGTGCCAGTAGGCGACTGGGGGGAGACTCTGGAAACACCATATATTTT
CDR3 protein: CASRRLGGDSGNTIYF
J gene: TRBJ1-3
clone size: once
V gene: TRBV19
D gene: NA

CDR3 DNA: TGTGCCAGCAGCTTTTCAGGGGCCAAAAGAGAGACCCAGTACTTC
CDR3 protein: CASSFSGAKRETQYF
J gene: TRBJ2-5
clone size: NA
V gene: TRBV11-1
D gene: NA

CDR3 DNA: TGTGCCAGCAGTACATCACAGGGGTTCACCGGGGAGCTGTTTTTT
CDR3 protein: CASSTSQGFTGELFF
J gene: TRBJ2-2
clone size: few
V gene: TRBV6-5
D gene: TRBD1

CDR3 DNA: TGTGCCAGCAGATATGACAGGGGGTATACTGAAGCTTTCTTT
CDR3 protein: CASRYDRGYTEAFF
J gene: TRBJ1-1
clone size: NA
V gene: TRBV5-8
D gene: TRBD1

CDR3 DNA: TGTGCCAGCGGCGGGAGAATTTACGGGGAGCTGTTTTTT
CDR3 protein: CASGGRIYGELFF
J gene: TRBJ2-2
clone size: NA
V gene: TRBV28
D gene: TRBD2

CDR3 DNA: TGTGCCAGCAGCCGGGACAGTAACTCGAATCAGCCCCAGCATTTT
CDR3 protein: CASSRDSNSNQPQHF
J gene: TRBJ1-5
clone size: NA
V gene: TRBV7-9
D gene: TRBD1

CDR3 DNA: TGTGCCAGCAGTTTAGTGGGACAGGGGAGCAATCAGCCCCAGCATTTT
CDR3 protein: CASSLVGQGSNQPQHF
J gene: TRBJ1-5
clone size: NA
V gene: TRBV27
D gene: TRBD1

CDR3 DNA: TGCGCCAGCAGCTTGGCCGCAGGGCAGGGCGAAAAACTGTTTTTT
CDR3 protein: CASSLAAGQGEKLFF
J gene: TRBJ1-4
clone size: NA
V gene: TRBV5-1
D gene: NA

CDR3 DNA: TGTGCCAGCAGCTTGGGTAGGGGAAGCGAGCAGTACTTC
CDR3 protein: CASSLGRGSEQYF
J gene: TRBJ2-7
clone size: NA
V gene: TRBV5-4
D gene: NA

CDR3 DNA: TGTGCCTGGAGTGTTTCTAGCACAGATACGCAGTATTTT
CDR3 protein: CAWSVSSTDTQYF
J gene: TRBJ2-3
clone size: NA
V gene: TRBV30
D gene: NA

CDR3 DNA: TGCGCCAGCAGCTTGGAACTTAGCGGGGGGGCCTCCTACAATGAGCAGTTCTTC
CDR3 protein: CASSLELSGGASYNEQFF
J gene: TRBJ2-1
clone size: NA
V gene: TRBV5-1
D gene: TRBD2

CDR3 DNA: TGTGCCAGCAGTGGCGGGACAGGGAGTAATCAGCCCCAGCATTTT
CDR3 protein: CASSGGTGSNQPQHF
J gene: TRBJ1-5
clone size: NA
V gene: TRBV6-6
D gene: TRBD1

CDR3 DNA: TGTGCCAGCAGTTATGAGGGGGCACATGGCTACACCTTC
CDR3 protein: CASSYEGAHGYTF
J gene: TRBJ1-2
clone size: NA
V gene: TRBV6-5
D gene: TRBD1

CDR3 DNA: TGTGCCAGCAGTTACGGAGACAGCTACAATGAGCAGTTCTTC
CDR3 protein: CASSYGDSYNEQFF
J gene: TRBJ2-1
clone size: NA
V gene: TRBV6-5
D gene: NA

CDR3 DNA: TGTGCCAGCAGTGAGAAGAGAAGTGGCACTGAAGCTTTCTTT
CDR3 protein: CASSEKRSGTEAFF
J gene: TRBJ1-1
clone size: NA
V gene: TRBV6-1
D gene: NA

CDR3 DNA: TGTGCCAGCAGCTTAGGTCAGGGCCCAGAGCAGCCCCAGCATTTT
CDR3 protein: CASSLGQGPEQPQHF
J gene: TRBJ1-5
clone size: few
V gene: TRBV7-2
D gene: NA

CDR3 DNA: TGTGCCAGCAGTAGACAGATTGAAGAGACCCAGTACTTC
CDR3 protein: CASSRQIEETQYF
J gene: TRBJ2-5
clone size: NA
V gene: TRBV6-1
D gene: NA

CDR3 DNA: TGTGCCAGCAGCCAAGTAATAGCGGGGGGGTCTAATCCTTACAATGAGCAGTTCTTC
CDR3 protein: CASSQVIAGGSNPYNEQFF
J gene: TRBJ2-1
clone size: NA
V gene: TRBV7-2
D gene: TRBD2

CDR3 DNA: TGTGCCAGCAGTTTTGGAGCTAGCGGGGCGGACGAGCAGTACTTC
CDR3 protein: CASSFGASGADEQYF
J gene: TRBJ2-7
clone size: NA
V gene: TRBV28
D gene: TRBD2

CDR3 DNA: TGTGCCAGCAGCTTATCAGGGGGCCCTGAAAAACTGTTTTTT
CDR3 protein: CASSLSGGPEKLFF
J gene: TRBJ1-4
clone size: NA
V gene: TRBV7-9
D gene: TRBD1

CDR3 DNA: TGTGCCAGCAGCAGACAGGATCCTAATGAAAAACTGTTTTTT
CDR3 protein: CASSRQDPNEKLFF
J gene: TRBJ1-4
clone size: NA
V gene: TRBV7-9
D gene: NA

CDR3 DNA: TGTGCCAGCAGCTTAGGGGCGGGGGCGGGTCAGCCCCAGCATTTT
CDR3 protein: CASSLGAGAGQPQHF
J gene: TRBJ1-5
clone size: few
V gene: TRBV11-2
D gene: NA

CDR3 DNA: TGTGCCAGCAGCCAAGATAGGGCAGGGGGTTCCTATGGCTACACCTTC
CDR3 protein: CASSQDRAGGSYGYTF
J gene: TRBJ1-2
clone size: NA
V gene: TRBV4-2
D gene: TRBD1

CDR3 DNA: TGTGCCAGCAGCTTAGGTCCCCTAGGGGAGCTGTTTTTT
CDR3 protein: CASSLGPLGELFF
J gene: TRBJ2-2
clone size: NA
V gene: TRBV11-3
D gene: NA

CDR3 DNA: TGTGCCAGCAGCTCGGGCCCCCCGGGGGGCACTGAAGCTTTCTTT
CDR3 protein: CASSSGPPGGTEAFF
J gene: TRBJ1-1
clone size: once
V gene: TRBV11-2
D gene: NA

CDR3 DNA: TGCGCCAGCAGCTTGGCTAGGGGGCAGGTGACCCAGTACTTC
CDR3 protein: CASSLARGQVTQYF
J gene: TRBJ2-5
clone size: NA
V gene: TRBV5-1
D gene: TRBD1

CDR3 DNA: TGTGCCAGCAGGCTTGGGCACGAGCAGTACTTC
CDR3 protein: CASRLGHEQYF
J gene: TRBJ2-7
clone size: NA
V gene: TRBV7-2
D gene: NA

CDR3 DNA: TGTGCCATCACGGAGGGACAGGGGAACTACGAGCAGTACTTC
CDR3 protein: CAITEGQGNYEQYF
J gene: TRBJ2-7
clone size: NA
V gene: TRBV10-3
D gene: TRBD1

CDR3 DNA: TGTGCCAGCAGCCCAGGGGGCGGGTCCACCGGGGAGCTGTTTTTT
CDR3 protein: CASSPGGGSTGELFF
J gene: TRBJ2-2
clone size: NA
V gene: TRBV25-1
D gene: TRBD1

CDR3 DNA: TGTGCCAGCTCGACAGCTAGCGGGGCCCCCTACGAGCAGTACTTC
CDR3 protein: CASSTASGAPYEQYF
J gene: TRBJ2-7
clone size: few
V gene: TRBV18
D gene: TRBD2

CDR3 DNA: TGCGCCAGCAGCTTGGCCGGGACACCGAACACCGGGGAGCTGTTTTTT
CDR3 protein: CASSLAGTPNTGELFF
J gene: TRBJ2-2
clone size: NA
V gene: TRBV5-1
D gene: NA